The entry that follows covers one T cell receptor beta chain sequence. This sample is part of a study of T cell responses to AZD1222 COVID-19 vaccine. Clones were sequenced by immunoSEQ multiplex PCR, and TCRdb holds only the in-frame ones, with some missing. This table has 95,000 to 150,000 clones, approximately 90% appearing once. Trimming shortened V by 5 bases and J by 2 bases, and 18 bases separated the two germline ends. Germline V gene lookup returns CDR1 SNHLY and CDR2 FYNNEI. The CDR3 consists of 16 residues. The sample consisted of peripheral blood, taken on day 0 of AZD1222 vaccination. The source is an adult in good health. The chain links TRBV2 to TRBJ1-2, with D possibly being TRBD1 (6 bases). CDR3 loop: CASSPGQTSMNYGYTF. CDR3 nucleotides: TGTGCCAGCAGTCCTGGACAGACTTCAATGAACTATGGCTACACCTTC.